These 23 T cell receptor beta chains were sequenced from one sample in a study of T cell responses to AZD1222 COVID-19 vaccine. Clones were sequenced by immunoSEQ multiplex PCR, and TCRdb holds only the in-frame ones, with some missing. The repertoire holds around 97,000 clones, with 91% as singletons. This sample comprised peripheral blood, obtained on day 0 of AZD1222 vaccination. Source of these receptors: an adult in good health.

V is TRBV9 and J is TRBJ1-6; D ambiguous. The V and J ends lost 3 bases and 3 bases respectively, with 7 bases between them. The CDR3 extends over 14 amino acids. Germline-derived CDR1 and CDR2 are SGDLS and YYNGEE. This CDR3 reads CASSAGGYNSPLHF. DNA of the CDR3: TGTGCCAGCAGCGCGGGAGGCTATAATTCACCCCTCCACTTT.

The chain joins TRBV28 to TRBJ1-6, with TRBD1 matching 8 bases. Germline CDR1 is MDHEN and CDR2 is SYDVKM. The CDR3 is 16 amino acids. J lost 6 bases, V lost 4 bases, and 8 bases had no gene match. The CDR3 DNA sequence: TGTGCCAGCAGTTCATTTGAAACAGGGGGTAATTCACCCCTCCACTTT. This gives the protein CASSSFETGGNSPLHF. Variable domain in full (rest from reference TRBV28 and TRBJ1-6): DVKVTQSSRYLVKRTGEKVFLECVQDMDHENMFWYRQDPGLGLRLIYFSYDVKMKEKGDIPEGYSVSREKKERFSLILESASTNQTSMYLCASSSFETGGNSPLHFGNGTRLTVT.

V is TRBV7-8 and J is TRBJ2-2; the match to TRBD2 covers 10 bases. The ends lost 6 bases at V and 4 bases at J; junction bases unmatched: 2. Per germline, CDR1 SGHVS and CDR2 FQNEAQ. This CDR3 has 14 amino acids. The CDR3: CASSEREGTGELFF. As DNA, the CDR3 is TGTGCCAGCAGTGAGCGGGAGGGCACCGGGGAGCTGTTTTTT.

V is TRBV6-5 and J is TRBJ1-1, with TRBD1 as a possible D gene (5 bases). Germline V gene sequence: CDR1 MNHEY, CDR2 SVGAGI. V lost 6 bases and J 1 base, leaving 9 bases between the germline ends. CDR3 length: 13 residues. CDR3 sequence reads: CASRTTGNTEAFF. The CDR3 DNA sequence: TGTGCCAGCAGAACAACAGGGAACACTGAAGCTTTCTTT.

V usage is TRBV19 and J usage is TRBJ1-1; tentative D call: TRBD1 (6 bases). Trimming removed 7 bases from V and 2 bases from J, with 14 bases in between. From germline, CDR1 is LNHDA and CDR2 SQIVND (reference sequence). This CDR3 is built from 14 residues. CDR3 residues: CASTPGQSNTEAFF. The CDR3 DNA is TGTGCCAGTACGCCTGGACAGAGTAACACTGAAGCTTTCTTT.

The rearrangement joins TRBV5-4 to TRBJ1-4; 9 bases match TRBD1. Germline lookup yields CDR1 SGHNT and CDR2 YYREEE (reference sequence). The ends lost 4 bases at V and 8 bases at J; junction bases unmatched: 6. There are 14 residues in the CDR3. CDR3 amino acids: CASSPGQGNEKLFF. CDR3 in DNA: TGTGCCAGCAGCCCCGGACAGGGGAACGAAAAACTGTTTTTT.

The rearrangement joins TRBV4-2 to TRBJ2-1; the D gene could be TRBD1 or TRBD2 (7 bases each). Trimming left V 4 bases short and J 0 bases short, with 16 bases between. From germline, CDR1 is LGHNA and CDR2 YNFKEQ. The CDR3 is 17 amino acids. The CDR3 DNA reads as TGTGCCAGCAGCCCCAGGGGGGGGCGAAGCTCCTACAATGAGCAGTTCTTC. Translation: CASSPRGGRSSYNEQFF.

The chain is built from TRBV30 and TRBJ1-2; no reliable D call. CDR1 is GTSNPN, CDR2 SVGIG, per germline (reference sequence). V lost 0 bases and J 7 bases, leaving 12 bases between the germline ends. The CDR3 is 13 amino acids. CDR3 protein: CAWSVGSNVGYTF. As DNA, the CDR3 is TGTGCCTGGAGTGTAGGGAGTAATGTTGGCTACACCTTC.

This clone occurred once. The V gene is TRBV29-1, the J gene TRBJ1-1, with unresolved D. The germline gives CDR1 SQVTM, CDR2 ANQGSEA. CDR3 length: 13 amino acids. V shed 0 bases and J shed 1 base, with 6 bases lying between them. CDR3 loop: CSVEDPENTEAFF. CDR3 DNA sequence: TGCAGCGTTGAAGATCCGGAGAACACTGAAGCTTTCTTT. Drawing the rest from reference TRBV29-1 and TRBJ1-1, the complete variable domain is SAVISQKPSRDICQRGTSLTIQCQVDSQVTMMFWYRQQPGQSLTLIATANQGSEATYESGFVIDKFPISRPNLTFSTLTVSNMSPEDSSIYLCSVEDPENTEAFFGQGTRLTVV.

The chain is built from TRBV15 and TRBJ2-3, with 10 bases matching TRBD2. This CDR3 comprises 16 residues. CDR1 LNHNV and CDR2 YYDKDF come from the germline V gene (reference sequence). J gave up 1 base and V 2 bases, and 3 bases lay outside the gene matches. The CDR3: CATSRIAGGRTDTQYF. CDR3 sequence (DNA): TGTGCCACCAGCAGAATAGCGGGAGGCCGCACAGATACGCAGTATTTT.

The J gene is TRBJ1-2, the V gene TRBV11-2, with D hard to call. Germline loops: CDR1 SGHAT, CDR2 FQNNGV. This CDR3 comprises 15 residues. The ends were cut back, 2 bases at V and 0 bases at J, with 10 bases in the middle. The CDR3 region is CASSLRGRTNYGYTF. The CDR3 DNA follows: TGTGCCAGCAGCTTACGCGGAAGAACTAACTATGGCTACACCTTC.

The chain carries TRBV7-8 and TRBJ2-5; no reliable D call. This CDR3 is 14 amino acids long. Trimming took 1 base from V and 5 from J, leaving 11 bases between them. Germline CDR1 SGHVS, CDR2 FQNEAQ. The CDR3 DNA sequence: TGTGCCAGCAGCTTAGTAGGGTTCCGGGAGACCCAGTACTTC. This encodes CASSLVGFRETQYF.

This chain links TRBV27 with TRBJ1-1, with D hard to call. V was cut by 6 bases and J by 0 bases, with 11 bases left in between. Germline-derived CDR1 and CDR2 are MNHEY and SMNVEV (reference sequence). The CDR3 is 14 residues long. This chain's CDR3 is CASRISQVNTEAFF. The CDR3 bases are TGTGCCAGCAGGATCTCCCAGGTGAACACTGAAGCTTTCTTT.

This rearrangement joins TRBV11-2 to TRBJ2-7; TRBD2 aligns across 8 bases. Looked up from germline, CDR1 is SGHAT and CDR2 is FQNNGV. The CDR3 spans 14 residues. Trimming took 5 bases from V and 3 from J; bases not matched to a gene: 6. The CDR3 here is CASSRQRGIYEQYF. The CDR3 coding sequence is TGTGCCAGCAGCCGGCAGCGGGGGATCTACGAGCAGTACTTC.

The genes are TRBV15 and TRBJ2-7, with 9 bases identical to TRBD1. V trimming: 2 bases; J trimming: 1 base; junction bases outside the gene matches: 12. There are 18 residues in the CDR3. Germline V gives CDR1 LNHNV, CDR2 YYDKDF (reference sequence). The chain's CDR3 is CATSRSPPGQGRSYEQYF. The DNA for the CDR3 is TGTGCCACCAGCAGATCACCCCCGGGACAGGGTAGGTCCTACGAGCAGTACTTC.

The V gene is TRBV11-2, the J gene TRBJ1-6, with D perhaps matching TRBD1 (5 bases). V lost 1 base and J lost 7, with 8 bases in between. The CDR3 covers 14 residues. Germline CDR1 is SGHAT and CDR2 is FQNNGV. CDR3 DNA sequence: TGTGCCAGCAGCTTAGGGGGGGGGAATTCACCCCTCCACTTT. Amino acid sequence: CASSLGGGNSPLHF.

The J gene is TRBJ1-4, the V gene TRBV2; D perhaps matches TRBD1 (5 bases). Per germline, CDR1 SNHLY and CDR2 FYNNEI. V shed 6 bases and J shed 4 bases, with 12 bases lying between them. The length of the CDR3 is 14 residues. The CDR3 DNA follows: TGTGCCAGCAGCGGGGGTAGCCTTAATGAAAAACTGTTTTTT. Protein product: CASSGGSLNEKLFF.

CDR3 DNA sequence: TGTGCCAGCAGCATCCCGGGATCGTCGAACACCGGGGAGCTGTTTTTT. This sequence encodes CASSIPGSSNTGELFF. The chain combines TRBV5-4 with TRBJ2-2, with TRBD2 as a possible D gene (5 bases). V was shortened by 4 bases and J by 0 bases, with 13 bases between the two germline ends. CDR1 and CDR2 from the germline V gene are SGHNT and YYREEE (reference sequence). The CDR3 covers 16 residues. The full variable domain, completed using reference TRBV5-4 and TRBJ2-2, is ETGVTQSPTHLIKTRGQQVTLRCSSQSGHNTVSWYQQALGQGPQFIFQYYREEENGRGNFPPRFSGLQFPNYSSELNVNALELDDSALYLCASSIPGSSNTGELFFGEGSRLTVL.

V gene TRBV27 combines with J gene TRBJ2-7; maybe TRBD1 (5 bases). CDR1 and CDR2 (germline): MNHEY, SMNVEV (reference sequence). Trimming pared 8 bases from V and 5 bases from J, leaving 13 bases between. This CDR3 spans 12 amino acids. The CDR3 sequence: CASLGPGNEQYF. The DNA for the CDR3 is TGTGCCAGCTTGGGGCCAGGGAACGAGCAGTACTTC.

The chain links TRBV9 to TRBJ2-7; D gene unclear. V lost 0 bases and J lost 5, with 12 bases in between. CDR3 length: 14 amino acids. Per the germline V gene, CDR1 is SGDLS and CDR2 is YYNGEE. The CDR3, as DNA: TGTGCCAGCAGCGTAGCCGGTGCGAGCCACGAGCAGTACTTC. The encoded protein is CASSVAGASHEQYF.

This sequence joins TRBV5-4 and TRBJ1-1; D is possibly TRBD1 (5 bases). The ends were cut back, 0 bases at V and 0 bases at J, with 18 bases in the middle. CDR3 size: 18 residues. Germline CDR1 reads SGHNT; CDR2 reads YYREEE (reference sequence). DNA for the CDR3: TGTGCCAGCAGCTTGGTAGGGGAATGGTTGTTCCTGAACACTGAAGCTTTCTTT. Its translation is CASSLVGEWLFLNTEAFF.

J is TRBJ2-6 and V is TRBV19, with D possibly being TRBD1 (6 bases). Germline lookup yields CDR1 LNHDA and CDR2 SQIVND (reference sequence). This CDR3 has 16 amino acids. Trimming removed 6 bases from V and 2 bases from J, with 14 bases in between. This chain's CDR3 is CASRDQGLAGANVLTF. The CDR3 nucleotides read TGTGCCAGTAGAGACCAGGGGTTAGCTGGGGCCAACGTCCTGACTTTC. The full variable domain, with the rest looked up from reference TRBV19 and TRBJ2-6, is DGGITQSPKYLFRKEGQNVTLSCEQNLNHDAMYWYRQDPGQGLRLIYYSQIVNDFQKGDIAEGYSVSREKKESFPLTVTSAQKNPTAFYLCASRDQGLAGANVLTFGAGSRLTVL.

The chain links TRBV5-1 to TRBJ2-6; unclear D gene. The CDR3 length is 16 residues. Per germline, CDR1 SGHRS and CDR2 YFSETQ. The ends were cut back, 8 bases at V and 0 bases at J, with 15 bases in the middle. Here the CDR3 DNA reads TGCGCCAGTCGTGTCTCACGGAACTCTGGGGCCAACGTCCTGACTTTC. Its translation: CASRVSRNSGANVLTF.